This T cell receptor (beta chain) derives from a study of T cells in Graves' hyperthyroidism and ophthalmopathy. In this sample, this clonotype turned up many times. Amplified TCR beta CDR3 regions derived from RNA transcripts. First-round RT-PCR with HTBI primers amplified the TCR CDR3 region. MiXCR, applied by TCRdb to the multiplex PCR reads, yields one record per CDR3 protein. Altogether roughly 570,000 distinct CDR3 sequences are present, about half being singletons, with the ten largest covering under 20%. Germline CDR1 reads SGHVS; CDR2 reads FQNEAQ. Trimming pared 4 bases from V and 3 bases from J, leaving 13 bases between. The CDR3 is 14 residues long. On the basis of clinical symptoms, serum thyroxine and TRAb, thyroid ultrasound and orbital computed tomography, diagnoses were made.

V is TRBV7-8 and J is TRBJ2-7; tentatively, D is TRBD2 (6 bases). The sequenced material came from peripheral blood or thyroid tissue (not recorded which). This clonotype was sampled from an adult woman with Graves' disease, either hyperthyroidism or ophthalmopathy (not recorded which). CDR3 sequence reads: CASSSRGDFYEQYF. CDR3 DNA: TGTGCCAGCAGCTCCCGCGGGGACTTCTACGAGCAGTACTTC. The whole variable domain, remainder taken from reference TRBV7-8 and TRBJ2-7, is GAGVSQSPRYKVAKRGQDVALRCDPISGHVSLFWYQQALGQGPEFLTYFQNEAQLDKSGLPSDRFFAERPEGSVSTLKIQRTQQEDSAVYLCASSSRGDFYEQYFGPGTRLTVT.